One and the same sample provided the 25 T cell receptor beta chains below, sequenced in a study of neurological immune-mediated disorders. A single record per CDR3 protein comes from TCRdb applying MiXCR to the 5' RACE reads. The sample gives about 38,000 distinct CDR3 sequences, around 4.8% of which show up once; roughly 9% is in the top ten. The sequenced sample consisted of CD4+ T cells from blood. The receptors here all came from a man aged 18-30 years in good health.

This clonotype was recorded many times. The chain employs TRBV20-1 and TRBJ2-5; 10 bases map to TRBD2. Germline values: CDR1 DFQATT, CDR2 SNEGSKA (reference sequence). V was clipped by 7 bases and J by 1 base; unmatched bases: 12. The length of the CDR3 is 16 residues. The CDR3 sequence is CSVTVVLAGAQETQYF. CDR3 sequence (DNA): TGCAGTGTCACTGTAGTTCTAGCGGGGGCCCAAGAGACCCAGTACTTC.

In its sample, this clonotype was seen many times. The J gene is TRBJ2-7, the V gene TRBV5-1; TRBD1 aligns across 9 bases. V shed 6 bases and J 2 bases; nucleotides not matched to a gene: 9. Germline lookup yields CDR1 SGHRS and CDR2 YFSETQ. The CDR3 extends over 15 amino acids. The CDR3 is CASTLTGTGPYEQYF. DNA for the CDR3: TGCGCCAGCACCCTCACCGGGACAGGGCCCTACGAGCAGTACTTC.

This clonotype was picked up many times. The chain links TRBV20-1 to TRBJ2-1; maybe TRBD1 (6 bases). The V end was cut by 1 base, the J end by 9 bases, with 13 bases between. The CDR3 length is 13 residues. Germline CDR1 DFQATT, CDR2 SNEGSKA (reference sequence). In DNA, the CDR3 is TGCAGTGCTAGAGTTGAGGGGGTGGGTGAGCAGTTCTTC. This translates into CSARVEGVGEQFF.

This clonotype was observed at least ten times. The chain is built from TRBV10-2 and TRBJ2-5; D assignment may be TRBD1 or TRBD2 (5 bases each). Trimming took 4 bases from V and 4 from J, leaving 7 bases between them. The CDR3 runs to 12 residues. Looked up from germline, CDR1 is WSHSY and CDR2 is SAAADI. The CDR3 DNA follows: TGCGCCAGCAGTGTCGGGACAGAGACCCAGTACTTC. This gives the protein CASSVGTETQYF.

This clonotype was seen ten or more times. The V call is TRBV5-1, the J call TRBJ2-2; 8 bases agree with TRBD2. This CDR3 has 14 amino acids. Germline loops: CDR1 SGHRS, CDR2 YFSETQ. V lost 5 bases and J lost 2; bases outside the gene matches: 2. The CDR3 sequence: CASSGLANTGELFF. The CDR3, as DNA: TGCGCCAGCAGTGGACTAGCTAACACCGGGGAGCTGTTTTTT.

This clonotype was seen many times. This CDR3 reads CAISTADSLQETQYF. CDR3 sequence (DNA): TGTGCCATCAGTACGGCGGATTCCCTACAAGAGACCCAGTACTTC. The genes are TRBV10-3 and TRBJ2-5; D is unclear. V was cut by 5 bases and J by 2 bases, with 15 bases left in between. This CDR3 has 15 amino acids. Germline values: CDR1 ENHRY, CDR2 SYGVKD.

This clonotype came up many times. The chain links TRBV25-1 to TRBJ2-6, with D unresolved. CDR3 length equals 15 residues. V lost 4 bases to trimming and J lost 0 bases, with 7 bases between them. CDR1 MGHDK and CDR2 SYGVNS come from the germline V gene. CDR3 sequence reads: CASSAVVSGANVLTF. CDR3 in DNA: TGTGCCAGCAGTGCCGTGGTCTCTGGGGCCAACGTCCTGACTTTC.

This clonotype was observed at least ten times. The V and J genes are TRBV10-3 and TRBJ2-3, with a weak D call TRBD2 (6 bases). This CDR3 is 15 amino acids long. V was shortened by 11 bases and J by 5 bases, with 23 bases between the two germline ends. The germline V gene encodes CDR1 ENHRY and CDR2 SYGVKD. CDR3 residues: CASEPGGEAGDTQYF. The CDR3 coding sequence is TGTGCCTCAGAACCAGGCGGGGAGGCGGGAGATACGCAGTATTTT.

This clonotype was recorded at least ten times. The chain has TRBV7-2 and TRBJ1-2, with D possibly matching TRBD1 (6 bases). The CDR3 consists of 14 residues. Germline CDR1 and CDR2: SGHTA and FQGNSA. The V end lost 5 bases, the J end lost 4 bases, and 14 bases lay between the germline ends. DNA for the CDR3: TGTGCCAGCAGCCTCTGGACAGAGATCTATGGCTACACCTTC. This encodes CASSLWTEIYGYTF.

This clonotype was counted at least ten times. The J gene is TRBJ1-1, the V gene TRBV20-1; D remains ambiguous. The CDR3 contains 12 residues. Deletions cut 6 bases from V and 5 bases from J, with 13 bases between. The germline CDR1 and CDR2 sequences are DFQATT and SNEGSKA (reference sequence). The CDR3 loop is CSAGKAGTEAFF. The CDR3 DNA sequence: TGCAGTGCGGGGAAGGCGGGAACTGAAGCTTTCTTT.

This clonotype was detected ten times or more. The chain joins TRBV5-1 to TRBJ2-7; D might be TRBD2 (5 bases). The CDR3 is 16 amino acids. Trimming left V 0 bases short and J 1 base short, with 14 bases between. Germline CDR1 reads SGHRS; CDR2 reads YFSETQ. The CDR3 spells CASSLAYDGISYEQYF. For the CDR3, the DNA is TGCGCCAGCAGCTTGGCCTACGACGGGATATCCTACGAGCAGTACTTC.

This clonotype occurred a few times. V usage is TRBV6-6 and J usage is TRBJ2-1; TRBD2 agrees at 9 bases. V was pared by 0 bases and J by 3 bases, with 3 bases of the junction left unmatched. The CDR3 totals 16 residues. Germline assignment: CDR1 MNHNY and CDR2 SVGAGI (reference sequence). The CDR3 coding sequence is TGTGCCAGCAGTTACTCGGAAGCGGGGGGCTACAATGAGCAGTTCTTC. Amino acid sequence: CASSYSEAGGYNEQFF.

This clonotype was seen at least ten times. J is TRBJ2-7 and V is TRBV6-5; 10 bases map to TRBD1. The junction had 7 bases not matched to a gene; V was cut back by 2 bases and J by 3 bases. This CDR3 region has 16 residues. CDR1 and CDR2 from the germline V gene are MNHEY and SVGAGI. Here the CDR3 reads CASSYLMGQGNYEQYF. CDR3 nucleotides: TGTGCCAGCAGTTACCTAATGGGACAGGGGAACTACGAGCAGTACTTC.

This clonotype appeared a few times. Here the CDR3 DNA reads TGTGCCAGTACTGAGGGGCTAAGGAATCAGCCCCAGCATTTT. It yields the protein CASTEGLRNQPQHF. This chain joins TRBV19 and TRBJ1-5, with D possibly being TRBD1 (5 bases). Trimming pared 7 bases from V and 4 bases from J, leaving 14 bases between. The CDR3 spans 14 residues. Germline CDR1 LNHDA, CDR2 SQIVND (reference sequence).

By proportion, this clonotype is medium-sized. The J gene is TRBJ2-5, the V gene TRBV20-1, with D possibly being TRBD1 (6 bases). The germline CDR1 and CDR2 sequences are DFQATT and SNEGSKA (reference sequence). V lost 6 bases, J lost 4 bases, and 12 bases lay in between. The length of the CDR3 is 12 residues. This chain's CDR3 is CSAAVQGETQYF. The CDR3 DNA follows: TGCAGTGCAGCGGTACAGGGAGAGACCCAGTACTTC.

This clonotype was found many times. The rearrangement uses TRBV5-1 and TRBJ1-1; D not resolved. V dropped 1 base and J dropped 4 bases, with 11 bases sitting between them. CDR1 and CDR2 from the germline V gene are SGHRS and YFSETQ. The CDR3 is 14 residues long. CDR3 sequence reads: CASSLTADVTEAFF. The CDR3 bases are TGCGCCAGCAGCTTGACCGCGGATGTCACTGAAGCTTTCTTT.

This clonotype showed up many times. CDR3 loop: CASLRNGGGDTQYF. For the CDR3, the DNA is TGTGCTAGCCTCCGCAATGGGGGGGGGGATACGCAGTATTTT. This rearrangement joins TRBV12-5 to TRBJ2-3; 7 bases map to TRBD2. There are 14 residues in the CDR3. Trimming removed 9 bases from V and 6 bases from J; junction bases left unmatched: 12. The germline V gene encodes CDR1 LGHNT and CDR2 FRNRAP. The variable domain in full, completed from reference TRBV12-5 and TRBJ2-3, reads DARVTQTPRHKVTEMGQEVTMRCQPILGHNTVFWYRQTMMQGLELLAYFRNRAPLDDSGMPKDRFSAEMPDATLATLKIQPSEPRDSAVYFCASLRNGGGDTQYFGPGTRLTVL.

This clonotype was picked up many times. At one end the junction does not follow the germline gene, possibly because of a read error. The chain couples TRBV12-3 or TRBV12-4 to TRBJ2-7; 7 bases agree with TRBD1. The CDR3 extends over 11 amino acids. The CDR3 sequence: CASRGPGTADF. The CDR3 region has the DNA TGTGCCAGCAGGGGACCCGGGACAGCGGACTTC.

This clonotype was found many times. The chain links TRBV20-1 to TRBJ2-5; D call uncertain. Germline assignment: CDR1 DFQATT and CDR2 SNEGSKA (reference sequence). CDR3 length equals 16 residues. V dropped 0 bases and J dropped 5 bases, with 19 bases sitting between them. For the CDR3, the DNA is TGCAGTGCTAGAGACCGAATTACGACACCCACGGAGACCCAGTACTTC. It is translated as CSARDRITTPTETQYF.

This clonotype was counted many times. The CDR3 protein is CASKRIVGDGTEAFF. The CDR3 DNA is TGTGCCAGCAAGCGAATTGTTGGAGACGGCACTGAAGCTTTCTTT. The chain couples TRBV7-2 to TRBJ1-1, with D uncertain. The CDR3 has 15 residues. Germline-derived CDR1 and CDR2 are SGHTA and FQGNSA. The V gene lost 7 bases and the J gene lost 4 bases, with 19 bases spanning the gap.

At least ten counts were recorded for this clonotype. This rearrangement joins TRBV7-2 to TRBJ2-4; 9 bases align to TRBD2. The length of the CDR3 is 14 residues. Germline loops: CDR1 SGHTA, CDR2 FQGNSA. V lost 4 bases and J lost 8; bases outside the gene matches: 6. The CDR3 DNA reads TGTGCCAGCAGCTCGGGAGGCGGGGGGGACATTCAGTACTTC. This gives the protein CASSSGGGGDIQYF.

This clonotype has a count of ten or more. The chain recombines TRBV12-3 or TRBV12-4 with TRBJ1-3; TRBD1 agrees at 10 bases. There are 17 residues in the CDR3. Trimming took 5 bases from V and 2 from J; bases not matched to a gene: 9. The DNA for the CDR3 is TGTGCCAGCAGTCCCTCCGGGGACAGGGGCGCTGGAAACACCATATATTTT. Protein sequence: CASSPSGDRGAGNTIYF.

At least ten counts were recorded for this clonotype. J is TRBJ1-1 and V is TRBV5-1; D gene uncertain. V was shortened by 5 bases and J by 5 bases, with 13 bases between the two germline ends. The CDR3 has 13 amino acids. Germline CDR1 is SGHRS and CDR2 is YFSETQ. The CDR3 region has the DNA TGCGCCAGCAGTGACCCCCCGGGAACTGAAGCTTTCTTT. Encoded protein: CASSDPPGTEAFF. The variable domain in full, with the rest retrieved from reference TRBV5-1 and TRBJ1-1, is KAGVTQTPRYLIKTRGQQVTLSCSPISGHRSVSWYQQTPGQGLQFLFEYFSETQRNKGNFPGRFSGRQFSNSRSEMNVSTLELGDSALYLCASSDPPGTEAFFGQGTRLTVV.

Sample share makes this clonotype medium-sized (0.01 to 0.1%). The chain employs TRBV24-1 and TRBJ1-5; no clear D gene. Germline assignment: CDR1 KGHDR and CDR2 SFDVKD. The V end lost 6 bases, the J end lost 6 bases, and 8 bases lay between the germline ends. The CDR3 runs to 12 residues. CDR3 amino acids: CATSNSAQPQHF. CDR3 bases: TGTGCCACCAGTAATTCAGCTCAGCCCCAGCATTTT.

This clonotype was observed at least ten times. The chain joins TRBV20-1 to TRBJ2-2; D assignment may be TRBD1 or TRBD2 (5 bases each). The CDR3 covers 15 residues. V was pared by 0 bases and J by 7 bases, with 15 bases between. The V gene's germline CDR1 is DFQATT and CDR2 SNEGSKA (reference sequence). Written as DNA, the CDR3 is TGCAGTGCTAGAGATCCTCGTGGGGGTCACGGGGAGCTGTTTTTT. As protein: CSARDPRGGHGELFF.